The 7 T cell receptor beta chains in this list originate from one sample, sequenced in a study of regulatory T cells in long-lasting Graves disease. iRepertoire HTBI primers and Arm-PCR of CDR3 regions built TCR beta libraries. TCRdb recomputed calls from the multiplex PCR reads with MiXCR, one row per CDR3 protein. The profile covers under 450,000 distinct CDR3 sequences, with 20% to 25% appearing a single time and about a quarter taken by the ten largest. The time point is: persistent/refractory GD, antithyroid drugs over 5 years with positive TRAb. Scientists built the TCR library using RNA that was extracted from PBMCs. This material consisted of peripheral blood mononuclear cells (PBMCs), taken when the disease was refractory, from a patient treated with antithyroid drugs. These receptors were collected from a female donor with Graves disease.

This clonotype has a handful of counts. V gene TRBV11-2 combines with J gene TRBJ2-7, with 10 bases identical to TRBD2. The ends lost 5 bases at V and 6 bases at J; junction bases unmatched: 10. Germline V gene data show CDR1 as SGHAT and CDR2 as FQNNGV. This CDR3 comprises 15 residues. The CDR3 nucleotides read TGTGCCAGCAGCCCGAGAGCGGGAGGGGATCTCGAGCAGTACTTC. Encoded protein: CASSPRAGGDLEQYF.

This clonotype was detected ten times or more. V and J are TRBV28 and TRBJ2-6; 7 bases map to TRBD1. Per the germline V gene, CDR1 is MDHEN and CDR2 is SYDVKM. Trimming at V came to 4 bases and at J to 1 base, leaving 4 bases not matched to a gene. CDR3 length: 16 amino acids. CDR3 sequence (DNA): TGTGCCAGCAGTTCTACAGGGGAATCTGGGGCCAACGTCCTGACTTTC. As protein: CASSSTGESGANVLTF.

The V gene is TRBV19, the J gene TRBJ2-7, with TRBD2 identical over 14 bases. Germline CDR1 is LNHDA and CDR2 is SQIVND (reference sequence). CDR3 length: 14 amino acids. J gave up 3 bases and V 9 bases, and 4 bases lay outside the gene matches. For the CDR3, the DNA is TGTGCCAGCGACGGGACTAGCGGGAGCTACGAGCAGTACTTC. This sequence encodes CASDGTSGSYEQYF.

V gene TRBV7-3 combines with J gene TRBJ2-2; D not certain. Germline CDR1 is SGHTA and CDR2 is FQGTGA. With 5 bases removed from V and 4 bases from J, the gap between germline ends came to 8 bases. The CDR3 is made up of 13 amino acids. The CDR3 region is CASSARSTGELFF. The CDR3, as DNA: TGTGCCAGCAGCGCCAGGAGCACCGGGGAGCTGTTTTTT.

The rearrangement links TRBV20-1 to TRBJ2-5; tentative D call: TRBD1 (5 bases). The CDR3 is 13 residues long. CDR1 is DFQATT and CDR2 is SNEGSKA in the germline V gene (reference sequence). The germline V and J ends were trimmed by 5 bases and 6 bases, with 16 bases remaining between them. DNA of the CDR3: TGCAGTGCTGCCAGAGTAGGACAAAAGACCCAGTACTTC. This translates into CSAARVGQKTQYF.

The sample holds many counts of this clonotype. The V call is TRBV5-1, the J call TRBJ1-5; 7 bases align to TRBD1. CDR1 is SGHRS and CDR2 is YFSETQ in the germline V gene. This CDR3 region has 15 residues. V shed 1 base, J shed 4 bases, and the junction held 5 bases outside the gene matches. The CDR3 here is CASSLWSGGNQPQHF. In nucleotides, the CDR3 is TGCGCCAGCAGCTTGTGGTCAGGGGGGAATCAGCCCCAGCATTTT.

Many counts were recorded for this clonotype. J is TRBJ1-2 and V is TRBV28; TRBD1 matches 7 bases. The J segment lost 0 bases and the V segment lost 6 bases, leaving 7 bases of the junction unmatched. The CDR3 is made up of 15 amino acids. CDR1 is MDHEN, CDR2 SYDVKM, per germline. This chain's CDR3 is CASSSQGSANYGYTF. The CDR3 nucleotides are TGTGCCAGCAGCTCACAGGGGTCAGCTAACTATGGCTACACCTTC.